This entry lists 25 T cell receptor beta chains sequenced from one sample in a study of blood T cell repertoires in COVID-19. TCRdb keeps only in-frame clones here, not all; method: immunoSEQ multiplex PCR. The sample includes roughly 290,000 clones, around nine tenths of them seen just once. Specimen: peripheral blood. The source of these receptors is a woman in her twenties or thirties with COVID-19, enrolled during active disease.

This sequence joins TRBV27 and TRBJ1-1, with D possibly matching TRBD1 (6 bases). CDR3 length: 14 residues. Looked up from germline, CDR1 is MNHEY and CDR2 is SMNVEV (reference sequence). Trimming left V 4 bases short and J 5 bases short, with 14 bases between. Here the CDR3 reads CASSSRGGGTEAFF. The CDR3, as DNA: TGTGCCAGCAGTTCCCGAGGGGGGGGGACTGAAGCTTTCTTT.

This clone is a singleton in its sample. The chain uses TRBV30 and TRBJ2-7; TRBD1 aligns across 9 bases. Germline values: CDR1 GTSNPN, CDR2 SVGIG (reference sequence). The CDR3 has 14 residues. The V and J ends lost 4 bases and 6 bases, in that order; junction bases with no gene match: 10. This CDR3 is CAWNHLDRGPEQYF. The CDR3 coding sequence is TGTGCCTGGAATCATTTGGACAGGGGACCCGAGCAGTACTTC. The full variable domain, its missing parts supplied by reference TRBV30 and TRBJ2-7, is SQTIHQWPATLVQPVGSPLSLECTVEGTSNPNLYWYRQAAGRGLQLLFYSVGIGQISSEVPQNLSASRPQDRQFILSSKKLLLSDSGFYLCAWNHLDRGPEQYFGPGTRLTVT.

The gene calls are TRBV27 and TRBJ1-6, with D perhaps matching TRBD1 (6 bases). Per germline, CDR1 MNHEY and CDR2 SMNVEV (reference sequence). Between the trimmed V and J ends, which lost 3 bases and 9 bases, there was a span of 12 bases. This CDR3 spans 14 amino acids. Here the CDR3 DNA reads TGTGCCAGCAGTTTGGCAGGGGCGACTTCACCCCTCCACTTT. It is translated as CASSLAGATSPLHF.

The CDR3: CASSQDRKGPDTQYF. As DNA, the CDR3 is TGCGCCAGCAGCCAAGATAGAAAGGGGCCAGATACGCAGTATTTT. This chain joins TRBV4-1 and TRBJ2-3, with D possibly being TRBD1 (5 bases). V lost 0 bases, J lost 4 bases, and 11 bases lay in between. Per the germline V gene, CDR1 is MGHRA and CDR2 is YSYEKL. The CDR3 totals 15 residues.

V gene TRBV3-1 (or the pseudogene TRBV3-2) combines with J gene TRBJ1-2, with D perhaps TRBD1 (6 bases). The CDR3 contains 14 residues. Germline V gene data show CDR1 as LGHDT and CDR2 as YNNKEL (reference sequence). V was pared by 7 bases and J by 8 bases, with 20 bases between. CDR3 nucleotides: TGTGCCAGCACCCACGGGGGGCGGGTTGGCGGCTACACCTTC. The encoded protein is CASTHGGRVGGYTF.

The CDR3 region is CASSASRDSYSPLHF. The CDR3 region has the DNA TGTGCCAGCAGCGCGTCCCGGGACAGCTATTCACCCCTCCACTTT. V and J are TRBV5-5 and TRBJ1-6; 7 bases fit TRBD1. The CDR3 is 15 residues long. The germline V gene has CDR1 SGHKS and CDR2 YYEKEE (reference sequence). Losses at the gene ends were 4 bases for V and 8 bases for J; bases not matched to a gene: 9.

The sample holds one count of this clone. The chain has TRBV10-3 and TRBJ2-7; a possible D gene is TRBD1 (5 bases). Looked up from germline, CDR1 is ENHRY and CDR2 is SYGVKD. The germline V and J ends were trimmed by 6 bases and 4 bases, with 25 bases remaining between them. This CDR3 has 17 residues. CDR3 protein: CAISDTPGRARRYEQYF. CDR3 nucleotide sequence: TGTGCCATCAGCGATACCCCGGGCAGGGCCCGACGGTACGAGCAGTACTTC.

J is TRBJ2-7 and V is TRBV7-8; TRBD1 aligns across 8 bases. V lost 5 bases to trimming and J lost 3 bases; unmatched junction nucleotides: 3. This CDR3 has 13 amino acids. The germline V gene encodes CDR1 SGHVS and CDR2 FQNEAQ. The CDR3 DNA sequence: TGTGCCAGCAGCCTAGACAGGGGCTACGAGCAGTACTTC. As protein: CASSLDRGYEQYF.

The V and J genes are TRBV2 and TRBJ2-7; D uncertain. Trimming removed 7 bases at V and 0 bases at J, with 13 bases between. The CDR3 is 14 amino acids. Germline loops: CDR1 SNHLY, CDR2 FYNNEI. CDR3 nucleotides: TGTGCCAGCATCCCCACATTCCGCTCCTACGAGCAGTACTTC. Its protein is CASIPTFRSYEQYF.

In nucleotides, the CDR3 is TGTGCCAGCAGTTGGGCAGGGCCAAACACTGAAGCTTTCTTT. This codes for CASSWAGPNTEAFF. The chain employs TRBV6-5 and TRBJ1-1, with a possible D match to TRBD1 (5 bases). CDR3 size: 14 residues. Germline-derived CDR1 and CDR2 are MNHEY and SVGAGI. V was shortened by 4 bases and J by 2 bases, with 11 bases between the two germline ends.

V usage is TRBV2 and J usage is TRBJ2-6; TRBD1 aligns across 9 bases. CDR1 and CDR2 from the germline V gene are SNHLY and FYNNEI. J gave up 1 base and V 4 bases, and 5 bases lay outside the gene matches. The CDR3 sequence is 17 residues long. This chain's CDR3 is CASSAGTGFSGANVLTF. In DNA, the CDR3 is TGTGCCAGCAGTGCCGGGACAGGGTTTTCTGGGGCCAACGTCCTGACTTTC.

This clone came up a few times. The chain couples TRBV10-1 to TRBJ2-7; 12 nucleotides agree with TRBD2. The CDR3 length is 15 residues. V shed 3 bases and J 2 bases; nucleotides not matched to a gene: 2. Germline V gene lookup returns CDR1 WNHNN and CDR2 SYGVQD (reference sequence). CDR3 in amino acids: CASSDWTSGTYEQYF. CDR3 nucleotide sequence: TGCGCCAGCAGTGATTGGACTAGCGGGACCTACGAGCAGTACTTC.

This chain joins TRBV10-1 and TRBJ2-1; D unresolved. Germline assignment: CDR1 WNHNN and CDR2 SYGVQD (reference sequence). Trimming took off 3 bases at V and 8 bases at J, with 5 bases between the two ends. The CDR3 runs to 11 residues. The CDR3 reads CASSERDEQFF. For the CDR3, the DNA is TGCGCCAGCAGTGAACGAGATGAGCAGTTCTTC.

The chain combines TRBV4-1 with TRBJ1-4; 8 bases map to TRBD1. CDR1 MGHRA and CDR2 YSYEKL come from the germline V gene. The J segment lost 0 bases and the V segment lost 0 bases, leaving 3 bases of the junction unmatched. The CDR3 totals 17 residues. CDR3 residues: CASSQEGQAATNEKLFF. As DNA, the CDR3 is TGCGCCAGCAGCCAAGAGGGACAGGCTGCAACTAATGAAAAACTGTTTTTT.

This clone was counted a single time. The CDR3 DNA follows: TGTGCCAGTAGTATGACTAGCGGTTATACAGATACGCAGTATTTT. Translated, it gives CASSMTSGYTDTQYF. V and J are TRBV19 and TRBJ2-3; 9 bases match TRBD2. The germline gives CDR1 LNHDA, CDR2 SQIVND (reference sequence). The CDR3 has 15 residues. J lost 3 bases, V lost 3 bases, and 4 bases had no gene match.

The chain uses TRBV6-2 or TRBV6-3 and TRBJ1-1; D is possibly TRBD1 (6 bases). Trimming cost V 6 bases and J 2 bases, with 10 bases left between them. From germline, CDR1 is MNHEY and CDR2 SVGEGT. The CDR3 sequence is 13 residues long. The CDR3 region is CASSHRANTEAFF. The DNA for the CDR3 is TGTGCCAGCAGCCACAGGGCCAACACTGAAGCTTTCTTT.

The chain is built from TRBV2 and TRBJ1-6; TRBD1 matches 8 bases. The CDR3 length is 15 residues. V was pared by 0 bases and J by 9 bases, with 4 bases of the junction left unmatched. CDR1 is SNHLY and CDR2 is FYNNEI in the germline V gene. CDR3 nucleotides: TGTGCCAGCAGTGAAGCGCTTCAGGGGGCTTCACCCCTCCACTTT. Its protein product is CASSEALQGASPLHF. Combining the CDR3 with reference TRBV2 and TRBJ1-6 gives the whole variable domain EPEVTQTPSHQVTQMGQEVILRCVPISNHLYFYWYRQILGQKVEFLVSFYNNEISEKSEIFDDQFSVERPDGSNFTLKIRSTKLEDSAMYFCASSEALQGASPLHFGNGTRLTVT.

V gene TRBV6-1 combines with J gene TRBJ2-7, with TRBD2 identical over 14 bases. Germline V CDR1 and CDR2: MNHNS, SASEGT. V lost 1 base, J lost 5 bases, and 1 base stayed unmatched. The CDR3 length is 15 residues. CDR3 nucleotides: TGTGCCAGCAGTGAAGTGGGACTAGCGGGAGACGAGCAGTACTTC. This encodes CASSEVGLAGDEQYF.

The genes are TRBV6-5 and TRBJ1-2; D is perhaps TRBD1 (6 bases). The CDR3 is made up of 15 amino acids. The germline CDR1 and CDR2 sequences are MNHEY and SVGAGI. Trimming shortened V by 2 bases and J by 7 bases, and 17 bases separated the two germline ends. The CDR3: CASSYRDTLTGGYTF. CDR3 nucleotides: TGTGCCAGCAGTTACAGGGACACGCTGACGGGTGGCTACACCTTC.

V usage is TRBV3-1 (or the pseudogene TRBV3-2) and J usage is TRBJ1-2, with TRBD1 identical over 9 bases. Germline CDR1 reads LGHDT; CDR2 reads YNNKEL (reference sequence). The CDR3 contains 17 residues. V shed 4 bases and J 2 bases; nucleotides not matched to a gene: 11. The CDR3 DNA is TGTGCCAGCAGCCCTCGGGACAGGGAATGGGGGAACTATGGCTACACCTTC. Translating it yields CASSPRDREWGNYGYTF.

This clone was counted a few times. The chain uses TRBV6-1 and TRBJ1-5; D remains unclear. CDR1 is MNHNS, CDR2 SASEGT, per germline. Trimming cost V 3 bases and J 9 bases, with 12 bases left between them. There are 13 residues in the CDR3. CDR3 coding DNA: TGTGCCAGCAGTGATATCCGCGGCGTGCCCCAGCATTTT. Residues: CASSDIRGVPQHF.

The chain has TRBV5-6 and TRBJ2-3; D perhaps matches TRBD2 (5 bases). V lost 0 bases to trimming and J lost 0 bases, with 8 bases between them. Germline CDR1 reads SGHDT; CDR2 reads YYEEEE. The CDR3 has 15 amino acids. The CDR3 loop reads CASSLVAFSTDTQYF. The DNA of the CDR3 is TGTGCCAGCAGCTTGGTAGCGTTTAGCACAGATACGCAGTATTTT.

The genes are TRBV30 and TRBJ1-1; TRBD1 matches at 8 bases. The V gene end was trimmed by 3 bases and the J gene end by 3 bases; junction bases not matched to a gene: 6. This CDR3 is built from 14 residues. The germline CDR1 and CDR2 sequences are GTSNPN and SVGIG (reference sequence). CDR3 loop: CAWSPGQGDTEAFF. The CDR3 nucleotides read TGTGCCTGGAGCCCAGGACAGGGCGACACTGAAGCTTTCTTT.

The rearrangement joins TRBV12-3 or TRBV12-4 to TRBJ2-7, with D perhaps matching TRBD2 (5 bases). This CDR3 region has 13 residues. Trimming stripped 5 bases from V and 3 bases from J, with 11 bases between. In DNA form, the CDR3 reads TGTGCCAGCAGTCAATCCCGGGGCTACGAGCAGTACTTC. Residues: CASSQSRGYEQYF.

This clone has just one count. V and J are TRBV5-5 and TRBJ1-2; D is uncertain. Germline CDR1 SGHKS, CDR2 YYEKEE (reference sequence). Between the trimmed V and J ends, which lost 5 bases and 4 bases, there was a span of 15 bases. There are 14 residues in the CDR3. CDR3 in DNA: TGTGCCAGCAGTTATGGCACGGCGGGCTATGGCTACACCTTC. It translates to CASSYGTAGYGYTF.